The rows below give T cell receptor beta chains drawn from one sample of a study of blood T cell repertoires in COVID-19. The repertoire was sequenced with immunoSEQ multiplex PCR; TCRdb's copy has only in-frame clones and lacks some. The table has about 430,000 clones, roughly 84% seen once. The sequenced sample consisted of PBMCs or T cells enriched from blood (not recorded which). These receptors all come from a woman aged 18-35 years who had been exposed to COVID-19. Both conserved end residues are part of each CDR3. A D gene is named only where the DNA matches it firmly. Clone size is shown for a subset of rows, as once, few, many or a class of expanded clone.

v_gene,abundance,j_gene,d_gene,CDR3nt,CDR3aa
TRBV28,few,TRBJ2-5,NA,TGTGCCAGCAGTTTGCAGATAGGCAGGGAGACCCAGTACTTC,CASSLQIGRETQYF
TRBV19,once,TRBJ1-5,TRBD1,TGTGCCAGTAGTATAGCCCGTCCGGGACAGGGGGATCATCAGCCCCAGCATTTT,CASSIARPGQGDHQPQHF
TRBV24-1,NA,TRBJ1-5,NA,TGTGCCACCAGTGATTCGACAGGTCCACCTAGCAATCAGCCCCAGCATTTT,CATSDSTGPPSNQPQHF
TRBV7-9,NA,TRBJ2-5,TRBD2,TGTGCCAGCAGCCAAAACAGCGGGAAAGAGACCCAGTACTTC,CASSQNSGKETQYF
TRBV30,NA,TRBJ2-7,NA,TGTGCCTGGAGTCAGGGGGGCGAGCAGTACTTC,CAWSQGGEQYF
TRBV6-4,NA,TRBJ2-3,NA,TGTGCCAGCAGTGACTCGAGAGCAGATACGCAGTATTTT,CASSDSRADTQYF
TRBV28,NA,TRBJ2-7,NA,TGTGCCAGCAGTCCAGGGATCGCTGGGCAGTACTTC,CASSPGIAGQYF
TRBV7-9,NA,TRBJ1-2,NA,TGTGCCAGCAGCTTAGTTCAAACGGTGGTTGGCTACACCTTC,CASSLVQTVVGYTF
TRBV5-6,NA,TRBJ2-6,NA,TGTGCCAGCAGCTTGGTAGGCAGTGGAGCCTCTGGGGCCAACGTCCTGACTTTC,CASSLVGSGASGANVLTF
TRBV5-1,NA,TRBJ1-2,TRBD1,TGCGCCAGCAGCGACGAGGGACAGTCCCCTCCTGGCTACACCTTC,CASSDEGQSPPGYTF
TRBV6-2/TRBV6-3,few,TRBJ2-7,TRBD1,TGTGCCAGCAGCCAAGACAGGGGCTCCTACGAGCAGTACTTC,CASSQDRGSYEQYF